The 28 T cell receptor beta chains reported below all come from one sample, sequenced in a study of blood T cell repertoires in COVID-19. Libraries were prepared by immunoSEQ multiplex PCR; TCRdb keeps only in-frame clonotypes and omits some of them. The table has 65,000 to 100,000 clones, 84% seen once; the top ten hold around 13%. Sequenced: peripheral blood. The origin of the receptors is a human donor in a cohort sampled during active COVID-19.

This clone was observed a few times. This chain connects TRBV7-9 to TRBJ2-1; unclear D gene. The germline V and J ends were trimmed by 0 bases and 6 bases, with 6 bases remaining between them. Per germline, CDR1 SEHNR and CDR2 FQNEAQ (reference sequence). The CDR3 is 13 residues long. Here the CDR3 reads CASSLASLNEQFF. The CDR3 nucleotides read TGTGCCAGCAGCTTAGCCAGTCTCAATGAGCAGTTCTTC. The full variable domain, rest sourced from reference TRBV7-9 and TRBJ2-1, is DTGVSQNPRHKITKRGQNVTFRCDPISEHNRLYWYRQTLGQGPEFLTYFQNEAQLEKSRLLSDRFSAERPKGSFSTLEIQRTEQGDSAMYLCASSLASLNEQFFGPGTRLTVL.

The table lists this clone with a few counts. The chain joins TRBV3-1 (or the pseudogene TRBV3-2) to TRBJ2-7; 9 bases are a match to TRBD1. Germline V lookup: CDR1 LGHDT, CDR2 YNNKEL (reference sequence). The CDR3 has 15 residues. The V gene end was trimmed by 4 bases and the J gene end by 0 bases; junction bases not matched to a gene: 4. CDR3 sequence (DNA): TGTGCCAGCAGCCGGGGACAGGGACCCTCCTACGAGCAGTACTTC. Translation: CASSRGQGPSYEQYF.

CDR3 DNA sequence: TGTGCCAGCAGTGCTCTAGCTAGTATATCCTACAATGAGCAGTTCTTC. This encodes CASSALASISYNEQFF. The V and J genes are TRBV2 and TRBJ2-1; weak D call: TRBD2 (5 bases). The CDR3 is 16 amino acids. V was trimmed by 4 bases and J by 1 base, leaving 14 bases between them. Per the germline V gene, CDR1 is SNHLY and CDR2 is FYNNEI.

V and J are TRBV9 and TRBJ1-3; TRBD1 is a possible D gene (6 bases). Germline-derived CDR1 and CDR2 are SGDLS and YYNGEE. This CDR3 region has 16 residues. The germline V and J ends were trimmed by 3 bases and 6 bases, with 19 bases remaining between them. Written as DNA, the CDR3 is TGTGCCAGCAGCGAGGGACAAGAGTACGGAGAAAACACCATATATTTT. It codes for CASSEGQEYGENTIYF.

This chain links TRBV12-3 or TRBV12-4 with TRBJ1-4, with no clear D. The V gene lost 6 bases and the J gene lost 8 bases, with 7 bases spanning the gap. The length of the CDR3 is 11 residues. For the CDR3, the DNA is TGTGCCAGCAGCCAACGGGAAAAACTGTTTTTT. This codes for CASSQREKLFF.

The chain couples TRBV10-2 to TRBJ1-4; 10 bases match TRBD1. The J segment lost 5 bases and the V segment lost 6 bases, leaving 6 bases of the junction unmatched. CDR3 length equals 15 residues. The V gene's germline CDR1 is WSHSY and CDR2 SAAADI. CDR3 DNA: TGCGCCAGCAGAGATTCGGGACAGGGGAATGAAAAACTGTTTTTT. This encodes CASRDSGQGNEKLFF.

The V and J genes are TRBV19 and TRBJ1-2, with 8 positions matching TRBD1. V dropped 4 bases and J dropped 8; count of bases not matched to a gene: 3. The germline V gene has CDR1 LNHDA and CDR2 SQIVND (reference sequence). The CDR3 length is 12 residues. CDR3 loop: CASSTTGEGYTF. CDR3 in DNA: TGTGCCAGTAGTACGACAGGGGAGGGCTACACCTTC.

The rearrangement joins TRBV5-6 to TRBJ2-1; maybe TRBD1 (6 bases). Germline assignment: CDR1 SGHDT and CDR2 YYEEEE. V lost 4 bases, J lost 6 bases, and 20 bases lay in between. This CDR3 is 16 amino acids long. CDR3 region: CASSPWDTRPGNEQFF. The CDR3, as DNA: TGTGCCAGCAGCCCGTGGGACACCCGACCGGGCAATGAGCAGTTCTTC.

V usage is TRBV5-1 and J usage is TRBJ1-6; D might be TRBD1 (6 bases). The CDR3 extends over 16 amino acids. With 4 bases removed from V and 8 bases from J, the gap between germline ends came to 19 bases. Germline V gives CDR1 SGHRS, CDR2 YFSETQ. CDR3 region: CASSPTMGARDSPLHF. CDR3 nucleotide sequence: TGCGCCAGCAGCCCCACGATGGGGGCCAGGGATTCACCCCTCCACTTT. Drawing the rest from reference TRBV5-1 and TRBJ1-6, the complete variable domain is KAGVTQTPRYLIKTRGQQVTLSCSPISGHRSVSWYQQTPGQGLQFLFEYFSETQRNKGNFPGRFSGRQFSNSRSEMNVSTLELGDSALYLCASSPTMGARDSPLHFGNGTRLTVT.

The chain carries TRBV19 and TRBJ1-1; tentatively, D is TRBD1 (5 bases). From germline, CDR1 is LNHDA and CDR2 SQIVND (reference sequence). V was clipped by 5 bases and J by 10 bases, with 14 bases between them. CDR3 length: 12 amino acids. This CDR3 is CASSPQGYGAFF. CDR3 DNA sequence: TGTGCCAGTAGTCCTCAGGGTTATGGAGCTTTCTTT.

The V and J genes are TRBV9 and TRBJ1-2; D is possibly TRBD1 (5 bases). Trimming removed 4 bases at V and 7 bases at J, with 20 bases between. The germline CDR1 and CDR2 sequences are SGDLS and YYNGEE. The CDR3 contains 15 residues. CDR3 DNA: TGTGCCAGCAGCCTACGGCCAGGGCGGGACTCTGGCTACACCTTC. Protein: CASSLRPGRDSGYTF. The variable domain in full, completed from reference TRBV9 and TRBJ1-2, reads DSGVTQTPKHLITATGQRVTLRCSPRSGDLSVYWYQQSLDQGLQFLIQYYNGEERAKGNILERFSAQQFPDLHSELNLSSLELGDSALYFCASSLRPGRDSGYTFGSGTRLTVV.

The rearrangement joins TRBV11-2 to TRBJ2-1; tentative D call: TRBD2 (6 bases). The CDR3 consists of 17 residues. Germline CDR1 reads SGHAT; CDR2 reads FQNNGV. Trimming pared 0 bases from V and 9 bases from J, leaving 21 bases between. Here the CDR3 reads CASSLESGVEGFGEQFF. CDR3 DNA sequence: TGTGCCAGCAGCTTAGAGTCCGGCGTGGAGGGTTTCGGTGAGCAGTTCTTC. The whole variable domain, remainder taken from reference TRBV11-2 and TRBJ2-1, is EAGVAQSPRYKIIEKRQSVAFWCNPISGHATLYWYQQILGQGPKLLIQFQNNGVVDDSQLPKDRFSAERLKGVDSTLKIQPAKLEDSAVYLCASSLESGVEGFGEQFFGPGTRLTVL.

The chain employs TRBV7-9 and TRBJ1-2; tentative D call: TRBD1 (5 bases). The V end was cut by 7 bases, the J end by 2 bases, with 14 bases between. In germline, CDR1 is SEHNR, CDR2 FQNEAQ (reference sequence). The CDR3 runs to 14 residues. The CDR3, as DNA: TGTGCCAGCATCCCTTCCACAGGAAACTATGGCTACACCTTC. This translates into CASIPSTGNYGYTF.

The chain couples TRBV11-3 to TRBJ2-3; 8 nucleotides align to TRBD2. Germline lookup yields CDR1 SGHNT and CDR2 YENEEA. This CDR3 contains 14 residues. V lost 5 bases and J lost 2; bases outside the gene matches: 3. CDR3 coding DNA: TGTGCCAGCAGCATCGGACTAGCCACAGATACGCAGTATTTT. Residues: CASSIGLATDTQYF.

CDR3 in DNA: TGTGCCAGCTCACCACCAGGAGGGGTTACTGAAGCTTTCTTT. This sequence encodes CASSPPGGVTEAFF. This chain uses TRBV18 with TRBJ1-1, with D possibly being TRBD1 (5 bases). CDR3 length: 14 residues. V lost 0 bases and J 5 bases, leaving 10 bases between the germline ends. The V gene's germline CDR1 is KGHSH and CDR2 LQKENI.

This clone was counted a single time. The chain has TRBV25-1 and TRBJ1-2, with TRBD1 matching 8 bases. Germline V gene sequence: CDR1 MGHDK, CDR2 SYGVNS. The V gene end was trimmed by 4 bases and the J gene end by 7 bases; junction bases not matched to a gene: 11. This CDR3 spans 15 amino acids. In nucleotides, the CDR3 is TGTGCCAGCAGTGGCGCCGGGACAGGAGTGGCTGGCTACACCTTC. Its translation: CASSGAGTGVAGYTF.

V is TRBV28 and J is TRBJ1-5, with 9 bases identical to TRBD1. The germline V gene has CDR1 MDHEN and CDR2 SYDVKM. The CDR3 length is 15 residues. With 5 bases clipped from V and 6 bases from J, the junction kept 8 bases outside the gene matches. The CDR3 spells CASSVTGQGSQPQHF. The CDR3 DNA reads TGTGCCAGCAGTGTAACGGGACAGGGTAGTCAGCCCCAGCATTTT.

The table lists this clone with a few counts. This chain connects TRBV27 to TRBJ1-5; 7 bases align to TRBD1. V lost 6 bases to trimming and J lost 7 bases; unmatched junction nucleotides: 6. The CDR3 has 13 residues. Germline loops: CDR1 MNHEY, CDR2 SMNVEV (reference sequence). Here the CDR3 reads CASRRTGGQPQHF. The CDR3 nucleotides are TGTGCCAGCAGAAGGACAGGTGGGCAGCCCCAGCATTTT.

The V gene is TRBV5-1, the J gene TRBJ2-5; TRBD1 matches at 8 bases. This CDR3 has 18 amino acids. The V gene's germline CDR1 is SGHRS and CDR2 YFSETQ. The V and J ends lost 0 bases and 4 bases, in that order; junction bases with no gene match: 14. The CDR3 region is CASSLGSGGARSGETQYF. The CDR3 region has the DNA TGCGCCAGCAGCTTGGGGTCAGGGGGCGCGAGGTCGGGAGAGACCCAGTACTTC.

The J gene is TRBJ2-6, the V gene TRBV2; no firm D call. This CDR3 region has 15 residues. V gave up 3 bases and J gave up 0 bases, with 6 bases separating them. From germline, CDR1 is SNHLY and CDR2 FYNNEI. Written as DNA, the CDR3 is TGTGCCAGCAGTGACCAGGTCTCTGGGGCCAACGTCCTGACTTTC. The encoded protein is CASSDQVSGANVLTF.

The chain has TRBV5-4 and TRBJ1-2; 11 nucleotides match TRBD1. The CDR3 spans 14 residues. Germline CDR1 and CDR2: SGHNT and YYREEE (reference sequence). Unmatched junction bases numbered 5, after V lost 5 bases and J lost 5 bases. The CDR3 nucleotides are TGTGCCAGCAGTGAAGGGACAGGGGGGTATGGCTACACCTTC. It specifies CASSEGTGGYGYTF.

The rearrangement uses TRBV24-1 and TRBJ1-2, with 10 bases matching TRBD1. With 5 bases clipped from V and 3 bases from J, the junction kept 5 bases outside the gene matches. CDR1 is KGHDR and CDR2 is SFDVKD in the germline V gene. CDR3 length equals 15 residues. The CDR3: CATSGRDRGHYGYTF. For the CDR3, the DNA is TGTGCCACCAGTGGCCGGGACAGGGGACACTATGGCTACACCTTC.

V gene TRBV28 combines with J gene TRBJ2-1; maybe TRBD2 (6 bases). Trimming took 5 bases from V and 0 from J, leaving 14 bases between them. The CDR3 spans 16 residues. Germline V CDR1 and CDR2: MDHEN, SYDVKM. The CDR3 region is CASSGYSGGSYNEQFF. As DNA, the CDR3 is TGTGCCAGCAGTGGATATAGCGGTGGCTCCTACAATGAGCAGTTCTTC.

The V gene is TRBV6-5, the J gene TRBJ1-2, with D possibly matching TRBD1 (6 bases). The germline V gene has CDR1 MNHEY and CDR2 SVGAGI. V was trimmed by 6 bases and J by 2 bases, leaving 16 bases between them. The CDR3 runs to 15 residues. The CDR3 DNA is TGTGCCAGCAGCCCAACAGGGCGCCACAACTATGGCTACACCTTC. Protein: CASSPTGRHNYGYTF.

This sequence joins TRBV27 and TRBJ2-7; weak D call: TRBD1 (6 bases). Trimming removed 2 bases from V and 5 bases from J, with 10 bases in between. The CDR3 contains 13 residues. Germline lookup yields CDR1 MNHEY and CDR2 SMNVEV (reference sequence). The CDR3, as DNA: TGTGCCAGCAGTTTAGCCAGGGGCCACGAGCAGTACTTC. This gives the protein CASSLARGHEQYF.

This sequence joins TRBV18 and TRBJ2-3, with no clear D. Per germline, CDR1 KGHSH and CDR2 LQKENI. The CDR3 totals 13 residues. V shed 6 bases and J shed 5 bases, with 12 bases lying between them. The CDR3 nucleotides read TGTGCCAGCTCGGGCGCAATGGAAGATACGCAGTATTTT. Its protein product is CASSGAMEDTQYF.

The chain employs TRBV3-1 (or the pseudogene TRBV3-2) and TRBJ1-5; tentatively, D is TRBD1 (6 bases). This CDR3 contains 13 residues. V shed 6 bases and J shed 7 bases, with 13 bases lying between them. Germline values: CDR1 LGHDT, CDR2 YNNKEL (reference sequence). The CDR3 is CASSDRSGQPQHF. CDR3 nucleotides: TGTGCCAGCAGTGACAGGTCGGGGCAGCCCCAGCATTTT.

The CDR3 here is CASSQETGGAYEQYF. The CDR3 coding sequence is TGTGCCAGCAGCCAAGAGACAGGGGGCGCGTACGAGCAGTACTTC. The chain carries TRBV6-5 and TRBJ2-7, with 10 bases fitting TRBD1. J gave up 4 bases and V 6 bases, and 9 bases lay outside the gene matches. The CDR3 is made up of 15 amino acids. Germline V gene data show CDR1 as MNHEY and CDR2 as SVGAGI.